This T cell receptor (beta chain) was retrieved from a study of T-cell memory formation after mild COVID-19. The wider study: Clusters of TCRs were largely donor specific.

TCRdb processed the 5' RACE reads anew with MiXCR; each CDR3 protein has one entry. The sample shows more than 80,000 distinct CDR3 sequences, 9.5% to 15% of them seen only once. This CDR3 is 14 amino acids long. The germline V gene encodes CDR1 SGHDN and CDR2 FVKESK. Trimming took 4 bases from V and 3 from J, leaving 13 bases between them. The TCR comes from an adult woman who had mild COVID-19 (a few samples of this study predate the infection). Cell type and time point are not known. Sample: PBMCs or a T cell subset sorted from them (not recorded which). The chain employs TRBV14 and TRBJ2-7, with unresolved D. As DNA, the CDR3 is TGTGCCAGCAGCCCGTATCGAGGAAACTACGAGCAGTACTTC. Translation gives CASSPYRGNYEQYF.